This TCR beta chain was found in a study of blood T cell repertoires in COVID-19. On the study more broadly: Acute and convalescent COVID-19 specimens originated in the United States, Italy and Spain. In each case, the material was cDNA or gDNA derived from T cells, B-cell-depleted T cells, or PBMCs.

Per the study methods: The authors estimated nucleated cell counts from reference gene primer amplification. Sequenced by immunoSEQ multiplex PCR; TCRdb stores in-frame clones only, minus some. D and trimming were read from the DNA, whereas the V and J calls and clone size are those reported in that table. The repertoire consists of almost 200,000 clones, with around 85% occurring once and the leading ten covering 0.78%. CDR1 is MNHEY and CDR2 is SMNVEV in the germline V gene (reference sequence). J lost 4 bases, V lost 5 bases, and 14 bases had no gene match. The CDR3 contains 18 residues. What was sequenced was peripheral blood. The TCR originated in a woman between 65 and 79 years old with acute or convalescent COVID-19. The chain joins TRBV27 to TRBJ1-6; 7 nucleotides agree with TRBD1. CDR3 coding DNA: TGTGCCAGCAGTCCTTTAAACAGGGGCGATAGATATAATTCACCCCTCCACTTT. Encoded protein: CASSPLNRGDRYNSPLHF.